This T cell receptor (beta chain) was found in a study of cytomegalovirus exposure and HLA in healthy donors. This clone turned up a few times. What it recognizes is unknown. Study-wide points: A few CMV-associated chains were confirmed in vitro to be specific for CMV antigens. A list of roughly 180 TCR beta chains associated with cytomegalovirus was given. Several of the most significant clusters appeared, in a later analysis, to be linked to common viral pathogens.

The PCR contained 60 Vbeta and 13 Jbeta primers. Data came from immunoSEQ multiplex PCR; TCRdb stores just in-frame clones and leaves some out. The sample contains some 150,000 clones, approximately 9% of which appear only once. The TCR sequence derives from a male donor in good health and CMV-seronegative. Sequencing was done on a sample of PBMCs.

In nucleotides, the CDR3 is TGTGCCAGCAGCCCTGACCCTGGCGGGAACACTGAAGCTTTCTTT. Translation gives CASSPDPGGNTEAFF. The V gene is TRBV7-8, the J gene TRBJ1-1; unclear D gene. Germline V gene data show CDR1 as SGHVS and CDR2 as FQNEAQ. The CDR3 runs 15 residues. V was pared by 5 bases and J by 1 base, with 14 bases between.